Below, 27 T cell receptor beta chains from the same sample are listed, as sequenced in a study of blood T cell repertoires in COVID-19. The method was immunoSEQ multiplex PCR; TCRdb's version includes in-frame clones alone and lacks a portion of them. The sample holds about 280,000 clones, roughly 85% seen once. Sequenced: PBMCs or T cells enriched from blood (not recorded which). These receptors were collected from a woman aged 45-65 years who had recovered from COVID-19.

The rearrangement joins TRBV30 to TRBJ1-4; a possible D gene is TRBD1 (5 bases). The V gene's germline CDR1 is GTSNPN and CDR2 SVGIG (reference sequence). The length of the CDR3 is 16 residues. V lost 0 bases to trimming and J lost 0 bases, with 11 bases between them. This CDR3 is CAWSVWDSATNEKLFF. As DNA, the CDR3 is TGTGCCTGGAGTGTATGGGACTCTGCAACTAATGAAAAACTGTTTTTT.

The chain couples TRBV4-1 to TRBJ1-5, with TRBD1 identical over 9 bases. Trimming removed 2 bases from V and 6 bases from J; junction bases left unmatched: 5. In germline, CDR1 is MGHRA, CDR2 YSYEKL. The CDR3 consists of 15 residues. CDR3 region: CASSQTGTGFQPQHF. CDR3 sequence (DNA): TGCGCCAGCAGCCAAACCGGGACAGGGTTTCAGCCCCAGCATTTT.

In this sample, this clone turned up a few times. This chain links TRBV18 with TRBJ1-2; 8 bases are a match to TRBD1. Per germline, CDR1 KGHSH and CDR2 LQKENI. The junction had 7 bases not matched to a gene; V was cut back by 3 bases and J by 7 bases. CDR3 size: 14 residues. This CDR3 reads CASSPRDRSFGYTF. DNA of the CDR3: TGTGCCAGCTCACCCCGGGACAGGTCATTTGGCTACACCTTC.

The rearrangement uses TRBV2 and TRBJ1-6; TRBD1 agrees at 8 bases. V was pared by 5 bases and J by 9 bases, with 6 bases of the junction left unmatched. Germline values: CDR1 SNHLY, CDR2 FYNNEI. CDR3 length: 14 residues. DNA for the CDR3: TGTGCCAGCAGTATGGGACAGGCACCTTCACCCCTCCACTTT. It translates to CASSMGQAPSPLHF.

The chain is built from TRBV7-9 and TRBJ1-6, with D possibly matching TRBD1 (5 bases). This CDR3 is built from 17 residues. Between the trimmed V and J ends, which lost 1 base and 8 bases, there was a span of 18 bases. Looked up from germline, CDR1 is SEHNR and CDR2 is FQNEAQ (reference sequence). CDR3 sequence: CASSLGSPDTKHSPLHF. CDR3 nucleotides: TGTGCCAGCAGCTTAGGGTCTCCGGACACCAAACATTCACCCCTCCACTTT.

The table lists this clone with a few counts. CDR3 nucleotides: TGTGCCTGGAGCAACAGGGTTTATGGCTACACCTTC. This sequence encodes CAWSNRVYGYTF. The chain carries TRBV30 and TRBJ1-2; tentative D call: TRBD1 (6 bases). The CDR3 totals 12 residues. Germline CDR1 GTSNPN, CDR2 SVGIG (reference sequence). V was pared by 3 bases and J by 5 bases, with 10 bases between.

The chain carries TRBV5-5 and TRBJ2-5, with 7 bases that match TRBD1. The CDR3 has 14 residues. Germline V gene lookup returns CDR1 SGHKS and CDR2 YYEKEE (reference sequence). The junction had 6 bases not matched to a gene; V was cut back by 3 bases and J by 4 bases. CDR3 nucleotide sequence: TGTGCCAGCAGCTCAGCGACAGGGATAGAGACCCAGTACTTC. This encodes CASSSATGIETQYF.

This clone was seen just once. The V and J genes are TRBV11-3 and TRBJ2-1, with TRBD1 matching 9 bases. CDR1 and CDR2 (germline): SGHNT, YENEEA. This CDR3 comprises 14 residues. Unmatched junction bases numbered 5, after V lost 5 bases and J lost 6 bases. The CDR3 here is CASSTGTGSNEQFF. The CDR3 coding sequence is TGTGCCAGCAGCACCGGGACAGGGTCCAATGAGCAGTTCTTC.

This sequence joins TRBV5-1 and TRBJ2-7; 7 positions agree with TRBD1. Germline trimming cut 4 bases from V and 2 bases from J; bases unmatched to any gene: 9. CDR1 and CDR2 (germline): SGHRS, YFSETQ. The CDR3 consists of 15 residues. The CDR3 nucleotides are TGCGCCAGCAGCCCCCGCCGACAGGGCACCTACGAGCAGTACTTC. Residues: CASSPRRQGTYEQYF.

V is TRBV5-1 and J is TRBJ1-4; 7 positions agree with TRBD1. CDR3 length: 14 amino acids. The germline CDR1 and CDR2 sequences are SGHRS and YFSETQ. Losses at the gene ends were 3 bases for V and 5 bases for J; bases not matched to a gene: 4. CDR3 in amino acids: CASSWTGTNEKLFF. The CDR3 coding sequence is TGCGCCAGCAGCTGGACAGGTACGAATGAAAAACTGTTTTTT.

This sequence joins TRBV15 and TRBJ1-1; 9 bases are a match to TRBD1. Trimming removed 2 bases from V and 4 bases from J; junction bases left unmatched: 11. In germline, CDR1 is LNHNV, CDR2 YYDKDF (reference sequence). The CDR3 contains 17 residues. The CDR3 sequence: CATSRHGTGSGSTEAFF. CDR3 nucleotide sequence: TGTGCCACCAGCAGACACGGGACAGGGAGCGGAAGCACTGAAGCTTTCTTT.

The gene calls are TRBV5-1 and TRBJ2-7, with 9 bases that match TRBD1. Looked up from germline, CDR1 is SGHRS and CDR2 is YFSETQ. The CDR3 runs to 15 residues. After removal of 4 bases from V and 2 bases from J, the junction contained 7 bases not matched to a gene. Here the CDR3 DNA reads TGCGCCAGCAGCACCCGACAGGGGGAAACCTACGAGCAGTACTTC. Encoded protein: CASSTRQGETYEQYF.

The rearrangement links TRBV5-6 to TRBJ2-7; D gene unclear. The CDR3 has 12 residues. Per the germline V gene, CDR1 is SGHDT and CDR2 is YYEEEE. Trimming removed 1 base from V and 4 bases from J, with 6 bases in between. The CDR3: CASSLRLYEQYF. The CDR3 region has the DNA TGTGCCAGCAGCTTGCGTCTTTACGAGCAGTACTTC.

Only a few counts were recorded for this clone. The junction departs from the called germline gene at one end, perhaps through a read error. This chain connects TRBV14 to TRBJ1-6; 7 bases are a match to TRBD1. CDR3 length equals 15 residues. CDR1 SGHDN and CDR2 FVKESK come from the germline V gene. The CDR3 DNA reads TGTGCCAGCAGCAAAGACAGGGTAATTAATTCACCCCTCCACTTT. Protein product: CASSKDRVINSPLHF.

Remarks on this clone: Other DNA sequences from this sample encode an identical CDR3 as well. The V gene is TRBV27, the J gene TRBJ2-7; 7 bases are a match to TRBD2. The CDR3 covers 14 residues. Germline V gene sequence: CDR1 MNHEY, CDR2 SMNVEV (reference sequence). V lost 2 bases, J lost 4 bases, and 5 bases stayed unmatched. CDR3 bases: TGTGCCAGCAGTTTACGGGAGGAGGGGTACGAGCAGTACTTC. Its protein product is CASSLREEGYEQYF.

V gene TRBV18 combines with J gene TRBJ2-6; 7 nucleotides match TRBD1. This CDR3 has 17 residues. Germline-derived CDR1 and CDR2 are KGHSH and LQKENI. J was trimmed by 0 bases and V by 3 bases; bases with no gene match: 5. This CDR3 reads CASSPTGVGSGANVLTF. Written as DNA, the CDR3 is TGTGCCAGCTCACCCACAGGGGTCGGCTCTGGGGCCAACGTCCTGACTTTC.

The CDR3 nucleotides read TGTGCCATCAGTGAGTCAAGACTAGCGGGGGATCAAGAGACCCAGTACTTC. Its translation: CAISESRLAGDQETQYF. The gene calls are TRBV10-3 and TRBJ2-5, with 12 bases lining up with TRBD2. V lost 0 bases, J lost 2 bases, and 4 bases stayed unmatched. CDR3 length: 17 residues. The germline gives CDR1 ENHRY, CDR2 SYGVKD.

In this sample, this clone turned up once. This rearrangement joins TRBV9 to TRBJ2-3, with 9 bases that match TRBD2. The ends lost 0 bases at V and 3 bases at J; junction bases unmatched: 8. CDR1 and CDR2 (germline): SGDLS, YYNGEE. There are 17 residues in the CDR3. CDR3 coding DNA: TGTGCCAGCAGCGTAGAGGAGGCGGGGGGGCGTACAGATACGCAGTATTTT. Its protein product is CASSVEEAGGRTDTQYF.

This rearrangement joins TRBV7-2 to TRBJ1-2, with 11 bases fitting TRBD1. The CDR3 runs 16 residues. The junction had 15 bases not matched to a gene; V was cut back by 7 bases and J by 8 bases. Germline V gives CDR1 SGHTA, CDR2 FQGNSA. The CDR3 spells CASTSPGQGARYGYTF. The CDR3 nucleotides are TGTGCCAGCACCTCTCCAGGACAGGGGGCACGTTACGGCTACACCTTC.

This rearrangement joins TRBV10-3 to TRBJ1-5, with a weak D call TRBD1 (6 bases). The CDR3 covers 15 residues. Germline V gene data show CDR1 as ENHRY and CDR2 as SYGVKD. Trimming pared 7 bases from V and 1 base from J, leaving 14 bases between. The CDR3 is CAIKGEGESNQPQHF. The CDR3 coding sequence is TGTGCCATCAAGGGGGAAGGAGAAAGCAATCAGCCCCAGCATTTT.

A single count supports this clone. This chain links TRBV7-2 with TRBJ2-1, with 9 bases identical to TRBD1. Trimming at V came to 5 bases and at J to 9 bases, leaving 14 bases not matched to a gene. Per germline, CDR1 SGHTA and CDR2 FQGNSA. CDR3 size: 16 residues. For the CDR3, the DNA is TGTGCCAGCAGCCCGAAGGGACAGGGTTGGGGGGGTGAGCAGTTCTTC. Translating gives CASSPKGQGWGGEQFF.

The V call is TRBV5-1, the J call TRBJ2-1; D possibly corresponds to TRBD1 (5 bases). Trimming stripped 2 bases from V and 7 bases from J, with 10 bases between. The CDR3 consists of 13 residues. Germline CDR1 reads SGHRS; CDR2 reads YFSETQ. The CDR3 protein is CASSLAGFNEQFF. For the CDR3, the DNA is TGCGCCAGCAGCTTAGCAGGGTTTAATGAGCAGTTCTTC.

This chain links TRBV5-6 with TRBJ1-6; D call uncertain. V was trimmed by 0 bases and J by 7 bases, leaving 11 bases between them. Germline-derived CDR1 and CDR2 are SGHDT and YYEEEE. The CDR3 has 15 residues. The CDR3 sequence: CASSLDVVRNSPLHF. CDR3 in DNA: TGTGCCAGCAGCTTGGATGTGGTACGGAATTCACCCCTCCACTTT.

The chain uses TRBV28 and TRBJ1-3, with TRBD1 identical over 8 bases. Germline V gene lookup returns CDR1 MDHEN and CDR2 SYDVKM. The V and J ends lost 2 bases and 0 bases, in that order; junction bases with no gene match: 3. This CDR3 comprises 16 residues. CDR3 sequence reads: CASSLGTGLSGNTIYF. DNA for the CDR3: TGTGCCAGCAGTTTAGGGACAGGCCTCTCTGGAAACACCATATATTTT.

Here the CDR3 reads CASSPPTVSTEAFF. The DNA of the CDR3 is TGTGCCAGCAGCCCACCGACAGTTTCGACTGAAGCTTTCTTT. This chain links TRBV7-8 with TRBJ1-1, with TRBD1 as a possible D gene (5 bases). In germline, CDR1 is SGHVS, CDR2 FQNEAQ. Trimming left V 5 bases short and J 5 bases short, with 15 bases between. This CDR3 is 14 amino acids long.

Only one count was recorded for this clone. The chain links TRBV30 to TRBJ1-2; tentatively, D is TRBD1 (6 bases). The CDR3 runs to 12 residues. Germline values: CDR1 GTSNPN, CDR2 SVGIG (reference sequence). The ends were cut back, 8 bases at V and 8 bases at J, with 18 bases in the middle. The chain's CDR3 is CAGGGRANGYTF. Here the CDR3 DNA reads TGTGCCGGGGGGGGCAGGGCTAACGGCTACACCTTC.

The chain combines TRBV9 with TRBJ2-2, with no clear D. CDR3 length: 15 residues. V was pared by 5 bases and J by 0 bases, with 11 bases between. Germline lookup yields CDR1 SGDLS and CDR2 YYNGEE. Here the CDR3 DNA reads TGTGCCAGCAGTCTTAGCCTCGCGAACACCGGGGAGCTGTTTTTT. Amino acids: CASSLSLANTGELFF.